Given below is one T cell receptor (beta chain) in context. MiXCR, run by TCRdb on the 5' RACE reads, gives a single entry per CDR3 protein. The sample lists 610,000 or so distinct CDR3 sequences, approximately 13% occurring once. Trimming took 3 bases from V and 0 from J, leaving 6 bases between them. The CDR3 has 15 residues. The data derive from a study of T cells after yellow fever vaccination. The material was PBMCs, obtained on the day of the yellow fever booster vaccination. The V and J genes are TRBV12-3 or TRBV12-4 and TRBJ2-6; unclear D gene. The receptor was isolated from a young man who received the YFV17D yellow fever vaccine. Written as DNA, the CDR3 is TGTGCCAGCAGTTTCTCTATCTCTGGGGCCAACGTCCTGACTTTC. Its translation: CASSFSISGANVLTF.